These 17 T cell receptor beta chains were sequenced from one sample in a study of response to subunit inactivated influenza vaccine. One entry per CDR3 protein results from TCRdb running MiXCR on the RT-PCR reads. The sample lists 450,000 to 600,000 distinct CDR3 sequences, approximately 7.1% occurring once. The specimen was PBMCs from blood, collected less than 30 months after vaccination. The receptors were sampled from a man between 45 and 75 years old who received an inactivated influenza vaccine.

This clonotype was counted a few times. The J gene is TRBJ1-1, the V gene TRBV5-1; D gene unclear. Per germline, CDR1 SGHRS and CDR2 YFSETQ. The germline V and J ends were trimmed by 4 bases and 6 bases, with 10 bases remaining between them. CDR3 length: 12 amino acids. The CDR3 is CASSEVGSEAFF. The CDR3 DNA sequence: TGCGCCAGCAGCGAGGTAGGGTCTGAAGCTTTCTTT.

This clonotype was counted between two and nine times. The CDR3 spells CASNRDGAGYEQYF. For the CDR3, the DNA is TGTGCCAGCAACCGGGACGGAGCAGGATACGAGCAGTACTTC. The chain links TRBV6-1 to TRBJ2-7, with D perhaps matching TRBD1 or TRBD2 (5 bases each). The CDR3 length is 14 residues. Germline V lookup: CDR1 MNHNS, CDR2 SASEGT. Trimming removed 7 bases at V and 4 bases at J, with 17 bases between.

This clonotype was seen a few times. The gene calls are TRBV12-3 or TRBV12-4 and TRBJ1-1; TRBD1 is a possible D gene (6 bases). This CDR3 spans 17 amino acids. V dropped 1 base and J dropped 5 bases, with 20 bases sitting between them. The CDR3 region is CASSLEWGRGGRTEAFF. CDR3 coding DNA: TGTGCCAGCAGTTTAGAGTGGGGACGGGGGGGCCGGACTGAAGCTTTCTTT.

Ten or more counts support this clonotype. The rearrangement links TRBV12-3 or TRBV12-4 to TRBJ1-3; no reliable D call. The V and J ends lost 3 bases and 0 bases respectively, with 6 bases between them. The CDR3 is made up of 14 amino acids. CDR3 nucleotides: TGTGCCAGCAGTTTTCACAGCTCTGGAAACACCATATATTTT. The encoded protein is CASSFHSSGNTIYF.

This clonotype was counted ten times or more. V gene TRBV10-3 combines with J gene TRBJ2-2; no clear D. The CDR3 extends over 15 amino acids. Germline CDR1 is ENHRY and CDR2 is SYGVKD. V was cut by 5 bases and J by 2 bases, with 12 bases left in between. The CDR3 DNA is TGTGCCATCAGTTTTAGGCAATATAACACCGGGGAGCTGTTTTTT. The encoded protein is CAISFRQYNTGELFF.

This clonotype showed up just a few times. J is TRBJ2-7 and V is TRBV9, with D perhaps TRBD2 (7 bases). This CDR3 has 16 amino acids. Germline values: CDR1 SGDLS, CDR2 YYNGEE. V was cut by 2 bases and J by 2 bases, with 17 bases left in between. CDR3 in DNA: TGTGCCAGCAGCGTGGGGGGGGCTGGGGGTACCTACGAGCAGTACTTC. Encoded protein: CASSVGGAGGTYEQYF.

This clonotype has ten or more counts. The chain recombines TRBV6-2 or TRBV6-3 with TRBJ2-1, with 11 bases matching TRBD1. Germline lookup yields CDR1 MNHEY and CDR2 SVGEGT. The length of the CDR3 is 15 residues. The ends lost 8 bases at V and 9 bases at J; junction bases unmatched: 12. In DNA form, the CDR3 reads TGTGCCAGCCGACGCTACGGACAGGGGGCGCGTGAGCAGTTCTTC. As protein: CASRRYGQGAREQFF.

Points on this clonotype: One end of the junction varies from germline; a read error may be responsible. This chain connects TRBV27 to TRBJ2-6; a weak D match, TRBD1 (5 bases). The CDR3 is 19 amino acids. Germline V gene sequence: CDR1 MNHEY, CDR2 SMNVEV (reference sequence). Here the CDR3 DNA reads TGTGCCAGCAGTACCCGCCCAAGGTCCTCTGGGCAAGGGGCCAATGTCCTGACTTTC. Translating it yields CASSTRPRSSGQGANVLTF.

This clonotype was seen more than once but under ten times. This chain uses TRBV12-3 or TRBV12-4 with TRBJ1-3, with D possibly matching TRBD1 (5 bases). There are 16 residues in the CDR3. V dropped 5 bases and J dropped 2 bases, with 16 bases sitting between them. This CDR3 reads CASSDPGHSTGNTIYF. The CDR3 nucleotides read TGTGCCAGCAGTGACCCCGGACATTCCACTGGAAACACCATATATTTT.

Ten or more counts support this clonotype. The chain joins TRBV4-3 to TRBJ2-1; 8 nucleotides align to TRBD2. J lost 4 bases, V lost 0 bases, and 11 bases had no gene match. The CDR3 is 18 amino acids. Germline loops: CDR1 LGHNA, CDR2 YSLEER. The CDR3 spells CASSQEYGGGIFYNEQFF. DNA for the CDR3: TGCGCCAGCAGCCAAGAATATGGCGGGGGGATATTTTACAATGAGCAGTTCTTC.

CDR3 sequence (DNA): TGTGCCAGCAGTTTGGCACTACTAGCCAAAAACATTCAGTACTTC. Translating gives CASSLALLAKNIQYF. V gene TRBV12-3 or TRBV12-4 combines with J gene TRBJ2-4; the D is unclear. Trimming removed 3 bases at V and 0 bases at J, with 9 bases between. The CDR3 contains 15 residues.

This clonotype came up a few times. Here the CDR3 DNA reads TGTGCCAGCAGGGATGGGGGGGGCGATGAGCAGTTCTTC. It codes for CASRDGGGDEQFF. The V call is TRBV12-3 or TRBV12-4, the J call TRBJ2-1, with a tentative D call TRBD2 (7 bases). There are 13 residues in the CDR3. V shed 6 bases and J shed 8 bases, with 14 bases lying between them.

The chain employs TRBV7-9 and TRBJ1-1; D unclear. The CDR3 covers 14 residues. Germline V gene lookup returns CDR1 SEHNR and CDR2 FQNEAQ (reference sequence). Trimming removed 5 bases at V and 6 bases at J, with 16 bases between. The CDR3 protein is CASSPREREAEAFF. In DNA form, the CDR3 reads TGTGCCAGCAGCCCCCGGGAGAGGGAGGCTGAAGCTTTCTTT.

This clonotype was counted only a few times. The rearrangement links TRBV12-3 or TRBV12-4 to TRBJ2-7; TRBD1 agrees at 8 bases. Germline trimming cut 5 bases from V and 5 bases from J; bases unmatched to any gene: 14. The CDR3 consists of 16 residues. The CDR3 nucleotides are TGTGCCAGCAGTGCCGACTATGGGACAGGTGTCGACGAGCAGTACTTC. This sequence encodes CASSADYGTGVDEQYF.

Points on this clonotype: A read error is possible here, since a much larger clone lies one base away. The rearrangement links TRBV11-2 to TRBJ2-3; D perhaps matches TRBD1 (5 bases). The CDR3 spans 15 residues. Germline CDR1 SGHAT, CDR2 FQNNGV. The V and J ends lost 5 bases and 3 bases respectively, with 15 bases between them. CDR3 sequence: CASSQRQRKTDTQYF. The CDR3 nucleotides read TGTGCCAGCAGCCAAAGACAGAGGAAAACAGATACGCAGTATTTT.

This clonotype turned up a few times. V gene TRBV7-9 combines with J gene TRBJ2-7; TRBD1 matches at 10 bases. CDR1 and CDR2 (germline): SEHNR, FQNEAQ (reference sequence). Trimming cost V 5 bases and J 3 bases; bases outside gene matches: 13. The CDR3 totals 17 residues. CDR3: CASSRGWDRDRGYEQYF. The CDR3 nucleotides are TGTGCCAGCAGCAGAGGTTGGGACCGGGACAGGGGCTACGAGCAGTACTTC.

This clonotype was seen many times. The chain is built from TRBV10-3 and TRBJ1-1; the match to TRBD1 covers 11 bases. J lost 11 bases, V lost 5 bases, and 10 bases had no gene match. Per germline, CDR1 ENHRY and CDR2 SYGVKD. CDR3 size: 14 residues. CDR3 bases: TGTGCCATCAGTAATCGGACAGGGGGCATGCGGGCTTTCTTT. This codes for CAISNRTGGMRAFF.